These T cell receptor beta chains were read from a single sample in a study of metastatic and nonmetastatic thyroid tumors. TCRdb reprocessed the PCR reads using MiXCR. The data show about 12,000 clones, with 32% seen just once and more than 9.5% held by the top ten. Sequencing was performed on tumor tissue. These receptors were collected from a female donor with papillary thyroid cancer or a benign thyroid nodule (not recorded which). Some clones in this sample may be carry-over from other donors' samples. The CDR3 runs from the conserved cysteine through the conserved F or W. Fields, in order: J gene, clone size, V gene, D gene, CDR3 protein, CDR3 DNA. A D gene is named only where the DNA matches it firmly. Clone size is not always given. Where it is, it says once, few, many or a class for expanded clones.

J gene: TRBJ2-7
clone size: -
V gene: TRBV5-1
D gene: -
CDR3 protein: CASSLGQGLTYEQYF
CDR3 DNA: TGCGCCAGCAGCTTGGGGCAGGGATTGACCTACGAGCAGTACTTC

J gene: TRBJ2-3
clone size: many
V gene: TRBV9
D gene: -
CDR3 protein: CASSVGHRTSTDTQYF
CDR3 DNA: TGTGCCAGCAGCGTGGGACATAGGACTAGCACAGATACGCAGTATTTT

J gene: TRBJ1-1
clone size: -
V gene: TRBV12-3/TRBV12-4
D gene: -
CDR3 protein: CSSSRLGGTEAFF
CDR3 DNA: TGTTCCAGCAGCCGACTGGGGGGCACTGAAGCTTTCTTT

J gene: TRBJ1-1
clone size: -
V gene: TRBV12-3/TRBV12-4
D gene: -
CDR3 protein: CASSTLNTEAFF
CDR3 DNA: TGTGCCAGCAGCACCCTGAACACTGAAGCTTTCTTT

J gene: TRBJ1-2
clone size: -
V gene: TRBV28
D gene: -
CDR3 protein: CASSLPPSGPQEVSGYTF
CDR3 DNA: TGTGCCAGCAGTTTACCCCCGTCGGGACCCCAAGAGGTTTCTGGCTACACCTTC

J gene: TRBJ2-7
clone size: -
V gene: TRBV20-1
D gene: -
CDR3 protein: CSARDGQAVYEQYF
CDR3 DNA: TGCAGTGCTAGAGATGGCCAGGCCGTTTACGAGCAGTACTTC

J gene: TRBJ1-2
clone size: many
V gene: TRBV5-4
D gene: -
CDR3 protein: CASSLGEAPFYGYTF
CDR3 DNA: TGTGCCAGCAGCTTGGGCGAGGCGCCCTTCTATGGCTACACCTTC

J gene: TRBJ2-7
clone size: -
V gene: TRBV5-1
D gene: TRBD1
CDR3 protein: CTSSKRTGQGASYEQYF
CDR3 DNA: TGCACCAGCAGCAAGCGAACGGGACAGGGGGCCTCCTACGAGCAGTACTTC

J gene: TRBJ1-5
clone size: -
V gene: TRBV30
D gene: -
CDR3 protein: CAWSVSGRGQPQHF
CDR3 DNA: TGTGCCTGGAGTGTATCAGGGAGGGGTCAGCCCCAGCATTTT

J gene: TRBJ2-3
clone size: medium-sized
V gene: TRBV19
D gene: TRBD2
CDR3 protein: CASSHTSGRTDTQYF
CDR3 DNA: TGTGCCAGTAGTCACACTAGCGGGAGGACGGATACGCAGTATTTT

J gene: TRBJ1-1
clone size: few
V gene: TRBV5-1
D gene: -
CDR3 protein: CASSLGHAESFF
CDR3 DNA: TGCGCCAGCAGCCTTGGACATGCGGAATCTTTCTTT

J gene: TRBJ2-3
clone size: medium-sized
V gene: TRBV5-1
D gene: -
CDR3 protein: CASSLVLFTDTQYF
CDR3 DNA: TGCGCCAGCAGCTTGGTACTATTCACAGATACGCAGTATTTT

J gene: TRBJ2-1
clone size: many
V gene: TRBV13
D gene: TRBD2
CDR3 protein: CASSPSGSDLNYNEQFF
CDR3 DNA: TGTGCCAGCAGCCCCAGCGGGAGCGATCTCAACTACAATGAGCAGTTCTTC

J gene: TRBJ1-2
clone size: -
V gene: TRBV7-2
D gene: -
CDR3 protein: CASSPDRNYGYTF
CDR3 DNA: TGTGCCAGCAGCCCCGACAGAAACTATGGCTACACCTTC

J gene: TRBJ2-1
clone size: -
V gene: TRBV5-1
D gene: -
CDR3 protein: CASSLVANIYNEQFF
CDR3 DNA: TGCGCCAGCAGCTTGGTTGCGAACATCTACAATGAGCAGTTCTTC

J gene: TRBJ1-6
clone size: large
V gene: TRBV4-1
D gene: -
CDR3 protein: CASSQESELSYNSPLHF
CDR3 DNA: TGCGCCAGCAGCCAAGAGTCTGAGCTCTCCTATAATTCACCCCTCCACTTT

J gene: TRBJ2-7
clone size: medium-sized
V gene: TRBV12-3/TRBV12-4
D gene: -
CDR3 protein: CASSLRFKGSGEQYF
CDR3 DNA: TGTGCCAGCAGTCTCCGGTTTAAAGGGTCCGGCGAGCAGTACTTC

J gene: TRBJ2-7
clone size: few
V gene: TRBV6-2/TRBV6-3
D gene: -
CDR3 protein: CASLRGSGYEQYF
CDR3 DNA: TGTGCCAGCCTGCGGGGAAGTGGCTACGAGCAGTACTTC

J gene: TRBJ2-2
clone size: few
V gene: TRBV6-1
D gene: TRBD1
CDR3 protein: CASSEGQGARELFF
CDR3 DNA: TGTGCCAGCAGTGAAGGACAGGGGGCTAGGGAGCTGTTTTTT

J gene: TRBJ2-1
clone size: -
V gene: TRBV30
D gene: TRBD2
CDR3 protein: CAWSDKIGLAGNNEQFF
CDR3 DNA: TGTGCCTGGAGTGACAAAATAGGACTAGCGGGAAACAATGAGCAGTTCTTC

J gene: TRBJ1-2
clone size: -
V gene: TRBV25-1
D gene: -
CDR3 protein: CASSPTSMSYGYTF
CDR3 DNA: TGTGCCAGCAGCCCAACAAGTATGTCCTATGGCTACACCTTC

J gene: TRBJ2-1
clone size: many
V gene: TRBV19
D gene: TRBD2
CDR3 protein: CASSRLAGGSYNEQFF
CDR3 DNA: TGTGCCAGTAGCAGGCTGGCGGGAGGCTCCTACAATGAGCAGTTCTTC

J gene: TRBJ2-3
clone size: few
V gene: TRBV15
D gene: -
CDR3 protein: CATSRGGEGALEQYF
CDR3 DNA: TGTGCCACCAGCAGGGGCGGGGAGGGGGCCCTGGAGCAGTATTTT

J gene: TRBJ1-2
clone size: -
V gene: TRBV20-1
D gene: TRBD1
CDR3 protein: CSASSSGQGRPSTF
CDR3 DNA: TGCAGTGCTAGCAGTTCGGGACAGGGGCGCCCCAGCACCTTC

J gene: TRBJ2-1
clone size: -
V gene: TRBV20-1
D gene: TRBD2
CDR3 protein: CSARDIATSGIGRQFF
CDR3 DNA: TGCAGTGCTAGAGATATAGCGACTAGCGGGATAGGAAGGCAGTTCTTC

J gene: TRBJ1-1
clone size: medium-sized
V gene: TRBV7-9
D gene: TRBD1
CDR3 protein: CASSLKSGGNEAFF
CDR3 DNA: TGTGCCAGCAGCTTAAAGTCAGGGGGCAATGAAGCTTTCTTT

J gene: TRBJ2-5
clone size: -
V gene: TRBV11-3
D gene: TRBD1
CDR3 protein: CASIPTGGHVRGTQYF
CDR3 DNA: TGTGCCAGCATCCCCACAGGGGGCCATGTTAGAGGGACCCAGTACTTC

J gene: TRBJ1-2
clone size: -
V gene: TRBV2
D gene: TRBD1
CDR3 protein: CASSLDRGRDGYTF
CDR3 DNA: TGTGCCAGCAGTCTGGACAGGGGGCGAGATGGCTACACCTTC

J gene: TRBJ2-7
clone size: few
V gene: TRBV2
D gene: -
CDR3 protein: CASSGSWHEQYF
CDR3 DNA: TGTGCCAGCAGTGGTAGCTGGCACGAGCAGTACTTC

J gene: TRBJ2-7
clone size: -
V gene: TRBV6-1
D gene: -
CDR3 protein: CASKTSWSTYEQYF
CDR3 DNA: TGTGCCAGCAAAACTAGCTGGAGTACCTACGAGCAGTACTTC

J gene: TRBJ1-6
clone size: medium-sized
V gene: TRBV7-2
D gene: -
CDR3 protein: CASSSRKNSPLHF
CDR3 DNA: TGTGCCAGCAGCTCCAGGAAAAATTCACCCCTCCACTTT

J gene: TRBJ2-1
clone size: -
V gene: TRBV20-1
D gene: TRBD2
CDR3 protein: CSARTSGIYNEQFF
CDR3 DNA: TGCAGTGCTAGGACTAGCGGGATCTACAATGAGCAGTTCTTC

J gene: TRBJ2-7
clone size: -
V gene: TRBV7-3
D gene: TRBD1
CDR3 protein: CASSIGTGRKQYF
CDR3 DNA: TGTGCCAGCAGCATCGGGACAGGGAGAAAGCAGTACTTC